This TCR beta chain was captured by sequencing in a study of CD8+ T cells in alopecia areata. Study details: Treated patients were given oral tofacitinib, which was dosed at 5 to 10 mg twice daily. Patients given treatment had severity scored by the percentage of scalp area affected.

Following extraction, RNA underwent reverse transcription to cDNA, which served as the sequencing template. Only in-frame clones appear in the TCRdb table, and some are missing; sequencing was by immunoSEQ multiplex PCR. The table includes more than 110,000 clones, about 59% detected once. As for treatment: oral pan-JAK inhibitor, 5-10 mg twice daily. Study-level findings and limits: Sharing of TCRs across patients appeared less clear than in mice, possibly for HLA-related reasons. Among the 100 top clones, expanded CD8+ clones, like scalp clonality, were significantly decreased by tofacitinib.

This clone was found many times. The antigen remains undetermined. The V gene's germline CDR1 is LGHNA and CDR2 YNFKEQ. V was trimmed by 4 bases and J by 0 bases, leaving 16 bases between them. The CDR3 extends over 16 amino acids. The receptor was isolated from a human donor with alopecia areata. The V gene is TRBV4-2, the J gene TRBJ2-7; maybe TRBD1 (5 bases). Source: CD8+ T cells sorted from blood, taken at week 4, from a patient treated with tofacitinib. The CDR3 sequence: CASSPWGGDTSYEQYF. DNA of the CDR3: TGTGCCAGCAGCCCCTGGGGCGGTGATACCTCCTACGAGCAGTACTTC.